This record concerns one T cell receptor beta chain sequence. This entry is derived from a study of T-cell reconstitution after alpha-beta-depleted transplantation in children. It was with unique molecular identifiers that the TCRbeta library was prepared. TCRdb independently ran MiXCR on the PCR reads; one entry per CDR3 protein. The repertoire holds more than 450,000 distinct CDR3 sequences, with approximately 20% as singletons. This clonotype was sampled from a human donor who donated a stem cell graft to a child with acute lymphoblastic leukemia. The source was PBMCs from the stem cell graft donor, collected from the stem cell graft.

CDR3 nucleotide sequence: TGTGCCAGCAGTTCCGAGGGGTGGAACACTGAAGCTTTCTTT. Encoded protein: CASSSEGWNTEAFF. The rearrangement links TRBV6-5 to TRBJ1-1, with TRBD1 as a possible D gene (5 bases). The CDR3 totals 14 residues. The V gene's germline CDR1 is MNHEY and CDR2 SVGAGI. Trimming left V 4 bases short and J 1 base short, with 10 bases between.